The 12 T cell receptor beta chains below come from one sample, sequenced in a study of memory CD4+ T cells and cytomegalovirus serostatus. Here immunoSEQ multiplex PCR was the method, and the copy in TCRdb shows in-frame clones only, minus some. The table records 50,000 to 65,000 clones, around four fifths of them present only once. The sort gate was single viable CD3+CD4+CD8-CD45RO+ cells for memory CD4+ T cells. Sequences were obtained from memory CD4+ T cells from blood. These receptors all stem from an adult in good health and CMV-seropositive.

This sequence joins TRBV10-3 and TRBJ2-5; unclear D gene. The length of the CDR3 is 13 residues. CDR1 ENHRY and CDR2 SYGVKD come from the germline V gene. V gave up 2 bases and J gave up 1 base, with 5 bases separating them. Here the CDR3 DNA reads TGTGCCATCAGTGAGAACCCCCAAGAGACCCAGTACTTC. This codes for CAISENPQETQYF.

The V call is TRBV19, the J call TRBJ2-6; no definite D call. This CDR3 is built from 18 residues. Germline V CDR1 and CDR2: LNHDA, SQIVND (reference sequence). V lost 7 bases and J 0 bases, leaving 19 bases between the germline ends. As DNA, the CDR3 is TGTGCCAGTACCTCCTCCAGATTGGGCAGCTCTGGGGCCAACGTCCTGACTTTC. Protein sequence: CASTSSRLGSSGANVLTF. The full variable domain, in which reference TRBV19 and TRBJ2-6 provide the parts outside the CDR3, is DGGITQSPKYLFRKEGQNVTLSCEQNLNHDAMYWYRQDPGQGLRLIYYSQIVNDFQKGDIAEGYSVSREKKESFPLTVTSAQKNPTAFYLCASTSSRLGSSGANVLTFGAGSRLTVL.

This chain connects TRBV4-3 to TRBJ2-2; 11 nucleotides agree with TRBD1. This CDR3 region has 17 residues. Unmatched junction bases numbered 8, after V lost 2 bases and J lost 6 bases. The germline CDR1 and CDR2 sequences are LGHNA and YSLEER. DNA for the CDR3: TGCGCCAGCAGCCAATCTTTTACGGGACAGGGGGCCGGGGAGCTGTTTTTT. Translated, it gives CASSQSFTGQGAGELFF.

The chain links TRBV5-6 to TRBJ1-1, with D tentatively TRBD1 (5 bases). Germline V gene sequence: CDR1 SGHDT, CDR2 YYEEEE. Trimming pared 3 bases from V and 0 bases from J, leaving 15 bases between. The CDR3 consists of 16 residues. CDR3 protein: CASSSYLQDMNTEAFF. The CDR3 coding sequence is TGTGCCAGCAGCTCGTATTTGCAGGACATGAACACTGAAGCTTTCTTT.

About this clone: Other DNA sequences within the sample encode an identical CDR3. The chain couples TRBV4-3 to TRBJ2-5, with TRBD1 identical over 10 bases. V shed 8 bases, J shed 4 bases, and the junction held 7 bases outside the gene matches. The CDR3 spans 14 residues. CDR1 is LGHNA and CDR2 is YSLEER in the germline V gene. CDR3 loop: CASSPGQGRETQYF. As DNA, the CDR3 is TGCGCCAGCTCACCGGGACAGGGGAGAGAGACCCAGTACTTC.

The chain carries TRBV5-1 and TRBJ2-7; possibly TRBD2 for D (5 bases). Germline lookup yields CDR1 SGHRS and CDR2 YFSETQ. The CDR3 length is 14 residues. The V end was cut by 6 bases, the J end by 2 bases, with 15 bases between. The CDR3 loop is CASTSGGPTYEQYF. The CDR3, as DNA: TGCGCCAGCACCAGCGGCGGTCCCACCTACGAGCAGTACTTC.

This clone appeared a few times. CDR3 coding DNA: TGTGCCAGCAGCCCCTTGTGGGGAAAAGAGACCCAGTACTTC. Amino acids: CASSPLWGKETQYF. The J gene is TRBJ2-5, the V gene TRBV7-2, with D unclear. V dropped 5 bases and J dropped 3 bases, with 13 bases sitting between them. CDR3 length: 14 residues. Germline V gives CDR1 SGHTA, CDR2 FQGNSA.

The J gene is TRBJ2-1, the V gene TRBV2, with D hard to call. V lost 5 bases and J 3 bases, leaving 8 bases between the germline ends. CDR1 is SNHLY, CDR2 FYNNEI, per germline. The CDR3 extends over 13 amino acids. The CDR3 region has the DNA TGTGCCAGCAGTTCCCTTTTCTACAATGAGCAGTTCTTC. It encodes CASSSLFYNEQFF.

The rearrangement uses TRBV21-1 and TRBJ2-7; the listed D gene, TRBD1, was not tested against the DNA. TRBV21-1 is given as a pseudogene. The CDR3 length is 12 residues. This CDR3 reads CASMAHGHEQYF. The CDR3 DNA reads TGTGCCAGCATGGCGCATGGGCACGAGCAGTACTTC.

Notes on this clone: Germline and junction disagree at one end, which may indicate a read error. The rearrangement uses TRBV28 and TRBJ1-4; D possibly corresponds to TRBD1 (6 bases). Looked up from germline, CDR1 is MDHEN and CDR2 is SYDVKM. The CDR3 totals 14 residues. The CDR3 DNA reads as TGTGCCAGCAGGGCCGGGACAACTAACGAAAAACTGTTTTTT. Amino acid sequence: CASRAGTTNEKLFF. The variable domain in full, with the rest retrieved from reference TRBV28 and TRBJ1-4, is DVKVTQSSRYLVKRTGEKVFLECVQDMDHENMFWYRQDPGLGLRLIYFSYDVKMKEKGDIPEGYSVSREKKERFSLILESASTNQTSMYLCASRAGTTNEKLFFGSGTQLSVL.

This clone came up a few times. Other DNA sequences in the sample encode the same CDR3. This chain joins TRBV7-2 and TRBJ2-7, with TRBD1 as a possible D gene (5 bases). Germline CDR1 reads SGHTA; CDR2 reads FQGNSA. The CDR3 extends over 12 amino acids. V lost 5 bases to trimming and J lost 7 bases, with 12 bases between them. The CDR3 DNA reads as TGTGCCAGCAGCCTAGGGGTCGGTGAGCAGTACTTC. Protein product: CASSLGVGEQYF.

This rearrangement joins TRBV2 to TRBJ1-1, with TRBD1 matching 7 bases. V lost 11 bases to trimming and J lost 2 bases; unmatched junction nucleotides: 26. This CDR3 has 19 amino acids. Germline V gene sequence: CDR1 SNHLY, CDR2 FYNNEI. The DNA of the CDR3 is TGTGCCGGCCGACAGGGAGAATTTGGGTGGGTTGGGGCCAACACTGAAGCTTTCTTT. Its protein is CAGRQGEFGWVGANTEAFF.